Sequencing of this T cell receptor beta chain was carried out in a study of blood T cell repertoires in COVID-19. Deletions cut 1 base from V and 2 bases from J, with 6 bases between. Per germline, CDR1 MNHNS and CDR2 SASEGT. The CDR3 has 14 residues. Produced via immunoSEQ multiplex PCR; TCRdb's table is partial and in-frame only. This table has around 250,000 clones, 86% appearing once. The receptor comes from a man younger than 35 who had recovered from COVID-19. Sample: PBMCs or T cells enriched from blood (not recorded which). The chain combines TRBV6-1 with TRBJ1-5, with D unclear. Written as DNA, the CDR3 is TGTGCCAGCAGTGAAGGGAGCGGCAATCAGCCCCAGCATTTT. Protein product: CASSEGSGNQPQHF.